What follows are 14 T cell receptor beta chains derived from one specimen sequenced in a study of OX40 agonist ivuxolimab in advanced cancers. This table comes from immunoSEQ multiplex PCR, and its TCRdb copy is limited to in-frame clones, with some not included. The sample shows fewer than 85,000 clones, about nine tenths of them seen only once. This specimen consisted of CD4+ or CD8+ T cells sorted from blood, obtained in a trial of the OX40 agonist ivuxolimab. These receptors all come from an adult with an advanced solid tumor such as melanoma, head and neck, liver or kidney cancer.

V and J are TRBV27 and TRBJ2-7; perhaps TRBD1 as D (7 bases). CDR3 length: 14 residues. The germline V and J ends were trimmed by 0 bases and 4 bases, with 10 bases remaining between them. In germline, CDR1 is MNHEY, CDR2 SMNVEV (reference sequence). Here the CDR3 reads CASSLSRDSYEQYF. DNA of the CDR3: TGTGCCAGCAGTTTATCGCGGGACAGTTACGAGCAGTACTTC.

This chain uses TRBV5-6 with TRBJ1-2; 7 bases match TRBD1. Germline loops: CDR1 SGHDT, CDR2 YYEEEE. The CDR3 totals 16 residues. V was pared by 3 bases and J by 0 bases, with 8 bases of the junction left unmatched. CDR3 loop: CASSSGDREANYGYTF. The DNA of the CDR3 is TGTGCCAGCAGCTCGGGCGACAGGGAAGCTAACTATGGCTACACCTTC.

The genes are TRBV7-8 and TRBJ1-6; TRBD1 aligns across 8 bases. CDR1 is SGHVS, CDR2 FQNEAQ, per germline. CDR3 size: 15 residues. With V trimmed by 1 base and J by 10 bases, 6 bases remained unmatched. The DNA for the CDR3 is TGTGCCAGCAGCTTAGAACCAGGGGGCCAGTCACCCCTCCACTTT. As protein: CASSLEPGGQSPLHF.

The gene calls are TRBV5-1 and TRBJ2-1; 9 nucleotides match TRBD2. The V and J ends lost 0 bases and 2 bases, in that order; junction bases with no gene match: 15. The CDR3 has 20 amino acids. The germline CDR1 and CDR2 sequences are SGHRS and YFSETQ. CDR3 in amino acids: CASSLGPGTESGGPYNEQFF. The CDR3 DNA is TGCGCCAGCAGCTTGGGGCCCGGGACAGAAAGCGGGGGGCCCTACAATGAGCAGTTCTTC.

This chain joins TRBV11-2 and TRBJ1-5; D not certain. This CDR3 spans 13 amino acids. V lost 0 bases to trimming and J lost 5 bases, with 5 bases between them. Germline V gives CDR1 SGHAT, CDR2 FQNNGV. This chain's CDR3 is CASSLDPDQPQHF. In DNA, the CDR3 is TGTGCCAGCAGCTTAGATCCCGATCAGCCCCAGCATTTT.

This chain joins TRBV5-6 and TRBJ2-7; TRBD1 agrees at 11 bases. Losses at the gene ends were 4 bases for V and 1 base for J; bases not matched to a gene: 4. Germline values: CDR1 SGHDT, CDR2 YYEEEE. This CDR3 spans 15 amino acids. The CDR3 reads CASSRDRGISYEQYF. DNA of the CDR3: TGTGCCAGCAGCCGGGACAGGGGGATATCCTACGAGCAGTACTTC.

This rearrangement joins TRBV5-3 to TRBJ2-1; D is perhaps TRBD2 (5 bases). TRBV5-3 is noted as an ORF with a role that remains uncertain. The V and J ends lost 4 bases and 9 bases respectively, with 11 bases between them. The CDR3 length is 12 residues. The DNA of the CDR3 is TGTGCCAGAAGCCCTACTAGAGGTGAGCAGTTCTTC. It yields the protein CARSPTRGEQFF.

The V gene is TRBV7-9, the J gene TRBJ2-5; no definite D call. Between the trimmed V and J ends, which lost 1 base and 1 base, there was a span of 7 bases. The CDR3 consists of 14 residues. Germline CDR1 is SEHNR and CDR2 is FQNEAQ (reference sequence). The CDR3: CASSLVGPQETQYF. CDR3 bases: TGTGCCAGCAGCTTAGTTGGGCCCCAAGAGACCCAGTACTTC.

CDR3 residues: CASRLSPEAQPQHF. CDR3 DNA: TGTGCCAGCAGACTGAGTCCGGAGGCCCAGCCCCAGCATTTT. The rearrangement joins TRBV6-5 to TRBJ1-5; D is uncertain. V was cut by 6 bases and J by 7 bases, with 16 bases left in between. The CDR3 loop spans 14 amino acids. Germline V gives CDR1 MNHEY, CDR2 SVGAGI.

V is TRBV2 and J is TRBJ2-7; D gene ambiguous. V dropped 6 bases and J dropped 3 bases, with 9 bases sitting between them. Germline V gene sequence: CDR1 SNHLY, CDR2 FYNNEI. There are 12 residues in the CDR3. For the CDR3, the DNA is TGTGCCAGCAGCCCTACTAACTACGAGCAGTACTTC. Translating gives CASSPTNYEQYF.

This chain connects TRBV7-6 to TRBJ2-1; TRBD1 agrees at 12 bases. This CDR3 spans 18 amino acids. Losses at the gene ends were 5 bases for V and 6 bases for J; bases not matched to a gene: 14. Germline loops: CDR1 SGHVS, CDR2 FNYEAQ. DNA for the CDR3: TGTGCCAGCAGCACTCCCAGGCCGGGACAGGGGGCTGGCAATGAGCAGTTCTTC. Its translation: CASSTPRPGQGAGNEQFF.

V usage is TRBV5-1 and J usage is TRBJ1-1; D gene unclear. The V and J ends lost 0 bases and 11 bases respectively, with 8 bases between them. The CDR3 is made up of 11 amino acids. The germline V gene encodes CDR1 SGHRS and CDR2 YFSETQ. The CDR3 DNA reads TGCGCCAGCAGCTTGGGCGGGGATGCTTTCTTT. It codes for CASSLGGDAFF.

This chain connects TRBV10-1 to TRBJ2-2, with D unclear. V lost 4 bases, J lost 4 bases, and 16 bases lay in between. Germline V gives CDR1 WNHNN, CDR2 SYGVQD (reference sequence). The CDR3 extends over 16 amino acids. The CDR3 spells CASSGHRAVRTGELFF. CDR3 sequence (DNA): TGCGCCAGCAGTGGCCATAGGGCGGTCCGCACCGGGGAGCTGTTTTTT.

The chain recombines TRBV14 with TRBJ2-1, with a tentative D call TRBD1 (5 bases). The CDR3 is made up of 14 amino acids. The germline CDR1 and CDR2 sequences are SGHDN and FVKESK. Deletions cut 1 base from V and 4 bases from J, with 8 bases between. As DNA, the CDR3 is TGTGCCAGCAGCCAAGGGGGCGCTTACAATGAGCAGTTCTTC. Translated, it gives CASSQGGAYNEQFF.